This T cell receptor (beta chain) was sequenced during a study of blood T cell repertoires in COVID-19. Study overall: PBMCs, B-cell-depleted T cells, or T cells were the source of the cDNA or gDNA that made up the material.

TCRdb's table, derived via immunoSEQ multiplex PCR, lists solely in-frame clones and lacks some. The sample includes around 250,000 clones, 65% to 85% of them seen just once. This clone came up a few times. The V gene end was trimmed by 5 bases and the J gene end by 5 bases; junction bases not matched to a gene: 5. The CDR3 runs to 16 residues. Germline assignment: CDR1 MDHEN and CDR2 SYDVKM. The material sequenced was peripheral blood. The sequence derives from a man aged 80 or over with acute or convalescent COVID-19. The chain links TRBV28 to TRBJ2-5; TRBD2 matches at 16 bases. The CDR3 nucleotides are TGTGCCAGCAGTACGGGACTAGCGGGGGGGGATGAGACCCAGTACTTC. Protein product: CASSTGLAGGDETQYF.